Each of the 7 T cell receptor beta chains below was sequenced from the same sample in a study of blood T cell repertoires in COVID-19. Sequencing used immunoSEQ multiplex PCR; TCRdb keeps in-frame clones, though not all of them. The data show over 150,000 clones, with roughly 71% seen just once and around 3.5% held by the top ten. The sample comprised peripheral blood. The receptors were gathered from a woman of 80 years or more with acute or convalescent COVID-19.

CDR3 nucleotides: TGTGCCAGCAGCTCAACCGGGACTAGCGGGGGAGAGACCCAGTACTTC. The encoded protein is CASSSTGTSGGETQYF. The genes are TRBV7-2 and TRBJ2-5; TRBD2 matches 14 bases. The CDR3 has 16 amino acids. CDR1 SGHTA and CDR2 FQGNSA come from the germline V gene. V dropped 4 bases and J dropped 4; count of bases not matched to a gene: 5.

The chain carries TRBV7-2 and TRBJ2-5; perhaps TRBD2 as D (5 bases). The CDR3 covers 12 residues. Germline V gene lookup returns CDR1 SGHTA and CDR2 FQGNSA. Between the trimmed V and J ends, which lost 5 bases and 4 bases, there was a span of 8 bases. The CDR3 loop is CASSPSLETQYF. As DNA, the CDR3 is TGTGCCAGCAGCCCTAGCTTAGAGACCCAGTACTTC.

This clone was counted only a few times. The gene calls are TRBV6-6 and TRBJ1-1, with D hard to call. The germline V gene encodes CDR1 MNHNY and CDR2 SVGAGI (reference sequence). This CDR3 is 14 amino acids long. V shed 5 bases and J shed 3 bases, with 13 bases lying between them. As DNA, the CDR3 is TGTGCCAGCAGTACAAGCTCGGGAGACACTGAAGCTTTCTTT. It codes for CASSTSSGDTEAFF.

The chain is built from TRBV18 and TRBJ2-5; 8 bases agree with TRBD1. Germline V gene lookup returns CDR1 KGHSH and CDR2 LQKENI. J gave up 2 bases and V 4 bases, and 3 bases lay outside the gene matches. There are 14 residues in the CDR3. The CDR3 coding sequence is TGTGCCAGCTCACTAAACAGGGGGCAAGAGACCCAGTACTTC. It is translated as CASSLNRGQETQYF.

The table lists this clone with a few counts. The J gene is TRBJ1-1, the V gene TRBV6-5, with a possible D match to TRBD1 (5 bases). Trimming took off 6 bases at V and 9 bases at J, with 17 bases between the two ends. CDR1 MNHEY and CDR2 SVGAGI come from the germline V gene. The CDR3 has 13 residues. Written as DNA, the CDR3 is TGTGCCAGCAGACAAATCCAGGGATCACAAGCTTTCTTT. As protein: CASRQIQGSQAFF.

The chain carries TRBV7-6 and TRBJ2-1; 8 bases fit TRBD1. The germline gives CDR1 SGHVS, CDR2 FNYEAQ. With 1 base clipped from V and 3 bases from J, the junction kept 2 bases outside the gene matches. The CDR3 spans 15 residues. CDR3 loop: CASSLVQGGYNEQFF. The DNA of the CDR3 is TGTGCCAGCAGCTTAGTACAGGGGGGCTACAATGAGCAGTTCTTC.

V gene TRBV7-3 combines with J gene TRBJ2-1, with D unclear. In germline, CDR1 is SGHTA, CDR2 FQGTGA. The CDR3 sequence is 14 residues long. V was cut by 6 bases and J by 4 bases, with 13 bases left in between. CDR3 protein: CASSPRQQYNEQFF. The CDR3, as DNA: TGTGCCAGCAGTCCGCGGCAACAATACAATGAGCAGTTCTTC.